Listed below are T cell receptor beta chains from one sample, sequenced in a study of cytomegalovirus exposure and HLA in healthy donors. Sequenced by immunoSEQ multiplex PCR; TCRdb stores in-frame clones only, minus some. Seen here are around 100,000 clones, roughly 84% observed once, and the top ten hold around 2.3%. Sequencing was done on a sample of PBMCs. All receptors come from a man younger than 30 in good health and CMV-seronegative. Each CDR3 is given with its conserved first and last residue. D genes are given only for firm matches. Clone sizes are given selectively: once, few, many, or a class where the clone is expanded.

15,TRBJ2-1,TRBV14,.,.,TGTGCCAGCAGCCAAGTCCTAGGCGGTGTTGGTGAGCAGTTCTTC,CASSQVLGGVGEQFF
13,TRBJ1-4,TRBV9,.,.,TGTGCCAGCAGCGTGAGGGAATGGGAAAAACTGTTTTTT,CASSVREWEKLFF
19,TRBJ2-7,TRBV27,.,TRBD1,TGTGCCAGCAGCCAAGGGACCGGGACAGGGACCCTAATACGCTACGAGCAGTACTTC,CASSQGTGTGTLIRYEQYF
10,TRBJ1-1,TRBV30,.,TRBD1,TGTGCCACCGGGACAGGGATAGCTTTCTTT,CATGTGIAFF
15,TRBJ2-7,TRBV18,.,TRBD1,TGTGCCAGCTCACCTAGACAGGGGAGTACCTACGAGCAGTACTTC,CASSPRQGSTYEQYF
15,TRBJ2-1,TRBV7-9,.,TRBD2,TGTGCCAGCAGGGCTCTAGCGGGAGGCGGGAATGAGCAGTTCTTC,CASRALAGGGNEQFF
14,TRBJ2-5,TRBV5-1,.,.,TGCGCCAGCAGCCACGACAGGTTACAAGAGACCCAGTACTTC,CASSHDRLQETQYF
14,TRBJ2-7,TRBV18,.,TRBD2,TGTGCCAGCACCTACGGGACTAGCTTCTACGAGCAGTACTTC,CASTYGTSFYEQYF
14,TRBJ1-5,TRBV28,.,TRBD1,TGTGCCAGCAGGATCACAGGGGTTTATCAGCCCCAGCATTTT,CASRITGVYQPQHF
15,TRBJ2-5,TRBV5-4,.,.,TGTGCCAGCAGCTTGCCGACTAGACCACAAGAGACCCAGTACTTC,CASSLPTRPQETQYF
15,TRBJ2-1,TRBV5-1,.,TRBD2,TGCGCCAGCAGCACAACTAGCGGGAGAGGCAATGAGCAGTTCTTC,CASSTTSGRGNEQFF
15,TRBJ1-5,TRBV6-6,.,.,TGTGCCAGCAGTTTTACCCCCAAGCAGGGGTTACCCCAGCATTTT,CASSFTPKQGLPQHF
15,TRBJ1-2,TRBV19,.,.,TGTGCCAGTAGTACAGGGGACGGCGCTCCCTATGGCTACACCTTC,CASSTGDGAPYGYTF
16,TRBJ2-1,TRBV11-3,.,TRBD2,TGTGCCAGCAGCTTATGGACCCTAGCGGGATACAATGAGCAGTTCTTC,CASSLWTLAGYNEQFF
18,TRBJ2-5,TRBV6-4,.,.,TGTGCCAGCAGTGACTCGATACGGACCCGGACAGACAAAGAGACCCAGTACTTC,CASSDSIRTRTDKETQYF
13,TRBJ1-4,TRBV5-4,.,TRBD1,TGTGCCAGCAGCCTGGACAGGGGTGAAAAACTGTTTTTT,CASSLDRGEKLFF
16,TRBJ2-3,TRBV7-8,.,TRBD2,TGTGCCAGCAGCTCCGGCCTGAGCGGGAGTACAGATACGCAGTATTTT,CASSSGLSGSTDTQYF
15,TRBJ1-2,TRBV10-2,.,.,TGCGCCAGCAGTGAGTCCGGCAGGGAAGCTGCTGGCTACACCTTC,CASSESGREAAGYTF
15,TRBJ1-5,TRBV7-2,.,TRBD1,TGTGCCAGCAGCCTAACTGGACAGGGATATCAGCCCCAGCATTTT,CASSLTGQGYQPQHF
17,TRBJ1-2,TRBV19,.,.,TGTGCCAGTAGTATTCGTAGTGTTTTGGGAGCCGATGATGGCTACACCTTC,CASSIRSVLGADDGYTF
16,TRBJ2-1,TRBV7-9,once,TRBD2,TGTGCCAGCAGCTTTGGTGGGCTAGCGGGAAACGATGAGCAGTTCTTC,CASSFGGLAGNDEQFF
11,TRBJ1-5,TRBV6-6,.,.,TGTGCCAGCAGTTCAAATCAGCCCCAGCATTTT,CASSSNQPQHF
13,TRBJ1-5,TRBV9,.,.,TGTGCCAGCAGCGGATCAGGGAATCAGCCCCAGCATTTT,CASSGSGNQPQHF
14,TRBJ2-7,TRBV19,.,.,TGTGCCAGTAGTATGGCGGGGACTTCCTACGAGCAGTACTTC,CASSMAGTSYEQYF
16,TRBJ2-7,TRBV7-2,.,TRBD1,TGTGCCAGCAGCTTAGGGACAGGGGACTCCTACTACGAGCAGTACTTC,CASSLGTGDSYYEQYF
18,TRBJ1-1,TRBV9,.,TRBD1,TGTGCCAGCAGCCCCCAGCCCGGGACAGGCCCCTGGGGCACTGAAGCTTTCTTT,CASSPQPGTGPWGTEAFF
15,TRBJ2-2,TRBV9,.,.,TGTGCCAGCAGCGCCCGGATATCGGGCACCGGGGAGCTGTTTTTT,CASSARISGTGELFF
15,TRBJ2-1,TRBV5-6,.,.,TGTGCCAGCAGTCCGAGGAGGGGAGGTCAGAATGAGCAGTTCTTC,CASSPRRGGQNEQFF
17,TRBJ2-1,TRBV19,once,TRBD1,TGTGCCAGTAGTAAGACAGGACAGGTTAGACGGGACAATGAGCAGTTCTTC,CASSKTGQVRRDNEQFF
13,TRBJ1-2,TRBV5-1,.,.,TGCGCCAGCAGCAACGACAATCAAGGAGGCTACACCTTC,CASSNDNQGGYTF
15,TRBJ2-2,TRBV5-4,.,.,TGTGCCAGCAGCTTGCGGGAGTGGGTCACCGGGGAGCTGTTTTTT,CASSLREWVTGELFF
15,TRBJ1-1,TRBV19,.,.,TGTGCCAGTAGTATAGAGATTCGGCGGGACACTGAAGCTTTCTTT,CASSIEIRRDTEAFF
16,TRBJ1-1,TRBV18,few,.,TGTGCCAGCTCCCCCGTCGGCGGGCAGCCCAACACTGAAGCTTTCTTT,CASSPVGGQPNTEAFF
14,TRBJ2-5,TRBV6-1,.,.,TGTGCCAGCACCCCAAGAGGCCAGGGGGAGACCCAGTACTTC,CASTPRGQGETQYF
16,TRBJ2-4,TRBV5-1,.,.,TGCGCCAGCAGCCCGGAGACGGGAATAGCCAAAAACATTCAGTACTTC,CASSPETGIAKNIQYF